This TCR beta chain was recorded in a study of cytomegalovirus exposure and HLA in healthy donors. The method was immunoSEQ multiplex PCR; TCRdb's version includes in-frame clones alone and lacks a portion of them. Found here are approximately 260,000 clones, around 88% of them singletons; the top ten hold about 1.2%. CDR1 is KGHSH and CDR2 is LQKENI in the germline V gene. The CDR3 runs 14 residues. Trimming removed 3 bases at V and 3 bases at J, with 8 bases between. Findings and limits, study-wide: While the bulk of TCR sequences proved rare, some public TCRs turned up in many donors. It was confirmed in vitro that a few of the CMV-associated chains were specific for CMV antigens. Cytomegalovirus-associated TCR beta chains were listed, numbering 150 to 200. Reported performance of the classifier showed diagnosis of cytomegalovirus status with high specificity and sensitivity.

This clone was counted once. Antigen unknown. The specimen was PBMCs. The chain joins TRBV18 to TRBJ1-4; no clear D. This TCR was sampled from a woman aged 30 to 39 in good health and CMV-seropositive. Written as DNA, the CDR3 is TGTGCCAGCTCACCGGGCAGCCCTAATGAAAAACTGTTTTTT. This codes for CASSPGSPNEKLFF.